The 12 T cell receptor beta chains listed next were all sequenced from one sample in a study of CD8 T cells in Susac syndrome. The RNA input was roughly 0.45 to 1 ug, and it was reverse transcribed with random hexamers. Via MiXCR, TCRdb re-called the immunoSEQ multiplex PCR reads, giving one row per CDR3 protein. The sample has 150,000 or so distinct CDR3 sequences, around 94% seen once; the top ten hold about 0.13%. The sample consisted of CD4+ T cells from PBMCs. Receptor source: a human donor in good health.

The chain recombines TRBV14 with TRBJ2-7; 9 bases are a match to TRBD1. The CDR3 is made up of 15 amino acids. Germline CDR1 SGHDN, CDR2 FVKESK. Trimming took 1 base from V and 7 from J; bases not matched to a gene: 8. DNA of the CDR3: TGTGCCAGCAGCCAAGTAGGGACAGGGTGGAGGGAGCAGTACTTC. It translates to CASSQVGTGWREQYF.

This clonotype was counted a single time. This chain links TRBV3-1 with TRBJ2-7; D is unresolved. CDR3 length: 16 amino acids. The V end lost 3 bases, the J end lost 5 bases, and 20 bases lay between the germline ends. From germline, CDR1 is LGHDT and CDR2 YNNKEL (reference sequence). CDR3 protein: CASSHQSVGREHEQYF. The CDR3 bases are TGTGCCAGCAGCCACCAGTCGGTCGGACGAGAGCACGAGCAGTACTTC.

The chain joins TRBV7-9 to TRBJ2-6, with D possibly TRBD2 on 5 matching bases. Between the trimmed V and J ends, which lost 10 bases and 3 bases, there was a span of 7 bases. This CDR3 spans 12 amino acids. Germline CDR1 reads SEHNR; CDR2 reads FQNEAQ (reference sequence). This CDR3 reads CATEDGANVLTF. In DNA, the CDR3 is TGTGCCACGGAGGATGGGGCCAACGTCCTGACTTTC.

The CDR3 region is CASSDGLAGGEQYF. DNA for the CDR3: TGTGCCAGCAGTGACGGACTAGCGGGGGGTGAGCAGTACTTC. The chain combines TRBV2 with TRBJ2-7, with 14 positions matching TRBD2. J was trimmed by 7 bases and V by 3 bases; bases with no gene match: 2. Germline-derived CDR1 and CDR2 are SNHLY and FYNNEI. This CDR3 is 14 amino acids long.

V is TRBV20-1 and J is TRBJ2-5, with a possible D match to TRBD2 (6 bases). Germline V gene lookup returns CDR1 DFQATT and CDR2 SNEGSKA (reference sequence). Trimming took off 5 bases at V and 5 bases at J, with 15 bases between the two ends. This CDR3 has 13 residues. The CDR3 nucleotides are TGCAGTGCTGTCAGGGAGGTGCGGGAGACCCAGTACTTC. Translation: CSAVREVRETQYF.

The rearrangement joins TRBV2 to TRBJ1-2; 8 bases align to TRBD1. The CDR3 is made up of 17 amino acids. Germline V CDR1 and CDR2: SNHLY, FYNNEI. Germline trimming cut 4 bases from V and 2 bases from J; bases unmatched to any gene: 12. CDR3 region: CASSAGTGGGGNYGYTF. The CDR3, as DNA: TGTGCCAGCAGTGCTGGGACAGGTGGAGGAGGGAACTATGGCTACACCTTC.

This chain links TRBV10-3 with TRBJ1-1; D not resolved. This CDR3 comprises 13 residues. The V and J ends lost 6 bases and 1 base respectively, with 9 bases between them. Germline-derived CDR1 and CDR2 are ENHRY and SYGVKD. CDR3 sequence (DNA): TGTGCCATCAGGCCGACTGGGAACACTGAAGCTTTCTTT. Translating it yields CAIRPTGNTEAFF.

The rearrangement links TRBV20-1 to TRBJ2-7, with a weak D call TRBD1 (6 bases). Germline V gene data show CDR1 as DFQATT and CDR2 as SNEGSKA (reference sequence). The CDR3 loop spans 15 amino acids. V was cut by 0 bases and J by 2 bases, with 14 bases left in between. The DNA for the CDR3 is TGCAGTGCTAGAGATCTGGCAGGGGAAGCCTACGAGCAGTACTTC. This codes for CSARDLAGEAYEQYF.

DNA of the CDR3: TGCAGCGTTGTAGGGATGGAGACCCAGTACTTC. It is translated as CSVVGMETQYF. J is TRBJ2-5 and V is TRBV29-1; D not certain. CDR1 is SQVTM, CDR2 ANQGSEA, per germline. This CDR3 spans 11 amino acids. The V end was cut by 4 bases, the J end by 5 bases, with 8 bases between.

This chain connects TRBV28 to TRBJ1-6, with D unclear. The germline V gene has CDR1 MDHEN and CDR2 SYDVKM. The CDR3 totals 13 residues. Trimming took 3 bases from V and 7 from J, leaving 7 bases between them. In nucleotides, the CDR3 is TGTGCCAGCAGTTTGACGGGCAATTCACCCCTCCACTTT. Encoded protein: CASSLTGNSPLHF.

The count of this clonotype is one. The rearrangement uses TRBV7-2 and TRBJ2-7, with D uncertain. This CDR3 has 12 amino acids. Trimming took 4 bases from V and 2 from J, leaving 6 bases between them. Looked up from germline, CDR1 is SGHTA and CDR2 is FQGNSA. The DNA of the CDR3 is TGTGCCAGCAGCTCGACTGCCTACGAGCAGTACTTC. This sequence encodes CASSSTAYEQYF.

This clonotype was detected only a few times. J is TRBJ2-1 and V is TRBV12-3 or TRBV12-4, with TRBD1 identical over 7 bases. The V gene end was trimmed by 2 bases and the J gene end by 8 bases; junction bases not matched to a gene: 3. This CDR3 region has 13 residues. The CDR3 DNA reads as TGTGCCAGCAGTTTAAGGCAGGGGGATGAGCAGTTCTTC. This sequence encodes CASSLRQGDEQFF.